These 3 T cell receptor beta chains were all obtained from the same sample, sequenced in a study of response to subunit inactivated influenza vaccine. One entry per CDR3 protein results from TCRdb running MiXCR on the RT-PCR reads. There are about 540,000 distinct CDR3 sequences in the sample; 20% to 25% occur only once, and 2.8% lies in the top ten. In addition, the sample was reused for a study of T cells expressing NK-cell markers. That report adds: Generation of TCR beta cDNA was performed by 5'RACE template switching incorporating UMIs.

Material: CD4+ T cells sorted from PBMCs, obtained 12 days after vaccination. The receptors shown here come from a man aged 50 to 59 who received an inactivated influenza vaccine.

The chain carries TRBV7-9 and TRBJ2-5; D perhaps matches TRBD2 (6 bases). Germline CDR1 reads SEHNR; CDR2 reads FQNEAQ (reference sequence). The CDR3 length is 14 residues. Trimming shortened V by 2 bases and J by 7 bases, and 14 bases separated the two germline ends. CDR3 sequence (DNA): TGTGCCAGCAGCTTACTGGTTCGGGGGACGACCCAGTACTTC. Encoded protein: CASSLLVRGTTQYF.

There are many counts of this clonotype. This sequence joins TRBV5-1 and TRBJ2-2, with 8 bases fitting TRBD1. The germline V gene has CDR1 SGHRS and CDR2 YFSETQ. V was clipped by 1 base and J by 3 bases; unmatched bases: 2. The CDR3 extends over 15 amino acids. The CDR3 region is CASSLQQGDTGELFF. The CDR3 DNA is TGCGCCAGCAGCTTGCAACAGGGGGACACCGGGGAGCTGTTTTTT.

There are many counts of this clonotype. The chain joins TRBV10-3 to TRBJ1-3, with a tentative D call TRBD1 (5 bases). Germline-derived CDR1 and CDR2 are ENHRY and SYGVKD. The CDR3 totals 13 residues. V was cut by 6 bases and J by 0 bases, with 6 bases left in between. Here the CDR3 DNA reads TGTGCCATCAGGGACAACTCTGGAAACACCATATATTTT. Its translation is CAIRDNSGNTIYF.